This TCR beta chain was identified in a study of OX40 agonist ivuxolimab in advanced cancers. Study at large: All patients had ivuxolimab intravenously every 2 weeks at 0.01 to 10 mg/kg. Whole-study results and caveats: Blood T cells, both CD4+ and CD8+, expanded clonally by week 6 at 0.1 to 3.0 mg/kg. People who partly responded at 0.1-3.0 mg/kg had some of the least clonal expansion seen. The mean number of expanded clones was higher in CD8+ T cells than in CD4+.

Profiling relied on immunoSEQ multiplex PCR, and the TCRdb table lists in-frame clones only, not all of them. The data show 40,000 to 50,000 clones, with approximately 86% seen just once and around 10% held by the top ten. In the case of this clone: As yet, its antigen is unknown.

Sequenced here: CD4+ or CD8+ T cells sorted from blood, sampled in a trial of the OX40 agonist ivuxolimab. The source of this sequence is an adult with an advanced solid tumor such as melanoma, head and neck, liver or kidney cancer.

The CDR3 bases are TGTGCCAGCAGCTTAGAGCGGGGGAGCTCCTACAATGAGCAGTTCTTC. Protein product: CASSLERGSSYNEQFF. The chain combines TRBV11-2 with TRBJ2-1, with 7 nucleotides matching TRBD2. The junction had 2 bases not matched to a gene; V was cut back by 0 bases and J by 0 bases. Looked up from germline, CDR1 is SGHAT and CDR2 is FQNNGV. The CDR3 contains 16 residues.